The clone carrying this T cell receptor beta chain has ten or more counts. TCRdb used MiXCR to reprocess the multiplex PCR reads, holding one entry per CDR3 protein. The data show under 300,000 distinct CDR3 sequences, 30% to 35% seen once. This CDR3 is 16 amino acids long. The ends lost 0 bases at V and 4 bases at J; junction bases unmatched: 9. Germline V gene lookup returns CDR1 DFQATT and CDR2 SNEGSKA (reference sequence). The entry originates in a study of breast tumors, draining lymph nodes, adjacent tissues. The lymph nodes were axillary draining lymph nodes from breast cancer patients. V usage is TRBV20-1 and J usage is TRBJ1-5; TRBD1 agrees at 7 bases. This receptor was identified in a female donor with breast cancer. Some clones in this sample may be carry-over from other donors' samples. The specimen sequenced was axillary lymph node tissue. The CDR3 is CSARDFRQGGNQPQHF. CDR3 sequence (DNA): TGCAGTGCTAGAGATTTCCGCCAGGGGGGAAATCAGCCCCAGCATTTT.